The 15 T cell receptor beta chains presented below share a single source sample, sequenced in a study of molecular identifiers for immune sequencing clone quantification. Using its own MiXCR run on the PCR reads, TCRdb lists one record per CDR3 protein. The sample yields some 590,000 distinct CDR3 sequences, 25% seen once. Source material: naive CD8+ T cells from blood, with Jurkat cell RNA spiked in. Sample subset: FACS-sorted CD8+CD4-CCR7+CD45RA+ naive T cells. The source of these receptors is a human donor in good health. Some libraries in this study had Jurkat cell RNA spiked in.

This chain joins TRBV11-1 and TRBJ2-1; 8 bases map to TRBD1. The trim removed 3 bases at V and 4 bases at J, leaving 8 bases unmatched. This CDR3 has 16 residues. Germline CDR1 SGHAT, CDR2 FQDESV (reference sequence). CDR3 protein: CASSLDDRGGYNEQFF. The CDR3 region has the DNA TGTGCCAGCAGCTTGGACGACAGGGGTGGGTACAATGAGCAGTTCTTC.

This clonotype was counted at least ten times. The CDR3 bases are TGCAGTGCTAGAGTGAGAGGGGGGGCCACTAATGAAAAACTGTTTTTT. Encoded protein: CSARVRGGATNEKLFF. The J gene is TRBJ1-4, the V gene TRBV20-1; D may be TRBD1 (6 bases). The ends were cut back, 1 base at V and 2 bases at J, with 14 bases in the middle. The CDR3 has 16 amino acids. Germline-derived CDR1 and CDR2 are DFQATT and SNEGSKA (reference sequence).

At least ten counts were recorded for this clonotype. The CDR3 DNA reads TGCAGTGCTAGAGGTGGGTACACTGAAGCTTTCTTT. Its protein is CSARGGYTEAFF. The chain has TRBV20-1 and TRBJ1-1; D not certain. The CDR3 spans 12 residues. CDR1 is DFQATT and CDR2 is SNEGSKA in the germline V gene (reference sequence). V was pared by 1 base and J by 3 bases, with 6 bases between.

Notes on this clonotype: This could be a read error, since a much larger clone is one nucleotide away. V usage is TRBV4-3 and J usage is TRBJ2-7; 12 bases align to TRBD2. The CDR3 is made up of 16 amino acids. CDR1 LGHNA and CDR2 YSLEER come from the germline V gene. The CDR3 here is CASSQDATSGSYGQYF. The DNA for the CDR3 is TGCGCCAGCAGCCAAGACGCGACTAGCGGGAGCTACGGGCAGTACTTC.

This clonotype was counted ten times or more. V usage is TRBV6-5 and J usage is TRBJ2-7, with TRBD1 matching over 8 bases. Germline assignment: CDR1 MNHEY and CDR2 SVGAGI. The CDR3 extends over 16 amino acids. The ends lost 5 bases at V and 2 bases at J; junction bases unmatched: 11. CDR3 residues: CASSQGVGTGAYEQYF. The CDR3 bases are TGTGCCAGCAGTCAGGGAGTTGGGACAGGAGCCTACGAGCAGTACTTC.

A note on this clonotype: With a much larger clone just one base away, this may be a read error. The chain couples TRBV7-2 to TRBJ2-1, with a tentative D call TRBD2 (5 bases). The CDR3 runs to 15 residues. V was cut by 5 bases and J by 7 bases, with 18 bases left in between. Germline V gene lookup returns CDR1 SGHTA and CDR2 FQGNSA. CDR3 nucleotide sequence: TGTGCCAGCAGCGTAGTCCGGGGAGCGTTAAATGAGCAGTTCTTC. It translates to CASSVVRGALNEQFF.

Comment on this clonotype: Since a much larger clone is just one base distant, this may be a read error. The V call is TRBV7-9, the J call TRBJ1-4; D is undetermined. The CDR3 contains 17 residues. Germline V CDR1 and CDR2: SEHNR, FQNEAQ (reference sequence). V gave up 5 bases and J gave up 4 bases, with 20 bases separating them. The CDR3 loop reads CASSAREGTSSNEKLFF. The CDR3 nucleotides read TGTGCCAGCAGCGCAAGGGAGGGCACCAGTAGTAATGAAAAACTGTTTTTT.

For this clonotype: A much bigger clone sits one base away, suggesting this may be a read error. The chain is built from TRBV7-2 and TRBJ1-5; no definite D call. Looked up from germline, CDR1 is SGHTA and CDR2 is FQGNSA. This CDR3 contains 15 residues. CDR3 region: CACSLAVHSNQPQHF. The CDR3, as DNA: TGTGCCTGCAGCTTAGCGGTCCATAGCAATCAGCCCCAGCATTTT.

This rearrangement joins TRBV7-6 to TRBJ2-1; 8 bases map to TRBD2. Looked up from germline, CDR1 is SGHVS and CDR2 is FNYEAQ. Unmatched junction bases numbered 12, after V lost 5 bases and J lost 6 bases. The CDR3 loop spans 16 amino acids. CDR3 region: CASSVFEAGAGNEQFF. The CDR3 bases are TGTGCCAGCAGCGTTTTCGAAGCGGGAGCTGGCAATGAGCAGTTCTTC.

Note on this clonotype: One base away lies a much larger clone, so this may be a sequencing read error. The rearrangement links TRBV12-3 or TRBV12-4 to TRBJ1-5; D unclear. This CDR3 has 14 amino acids. The CDR3 DNA is TGTGCCAGCGGTTTGGGGAGTTACAATCAGCCCCAGCATTTT. It encodes CASGLGSYNQPQHF.

In its sample, this clonotype was seen many times. This chain joins TRBV30 and TRBJ2-6; D remains unclear. The germline V and J ends were trimmed by 8 bases and 0 bases, with 11 bases remaining between them. Germline V gene sequence: CDR1 GTSNPN, CDR2 SVGIG (reference sequence). The CDR3 is 14 residues long. Here the CDR3 reads CAIGQYSGANVLTF. The CDR3 nucleotides are TGTGCCATCGGGCAGTACTCTGGGGCCAACGTCCTGACTTTC. Using reference TRBV30 and TRBJ2-6 for the parts outside the CDR3, the full variable domain is SQTIHQWPATLVQPVGSPLSLECTVEGTSNPNLYWYRQAAGRGLQLLFYSVGIGQISSEVPQNLSASRPQDRQFILSSKKLLLSDSGFYLCAIGQYSGANVLTFGAGSRLTVL.

The CDR3 here is CASREGQADTEAFF. The DNA of the CDR3 is TGTGCCAGCAGAGAAGGACAGGCGGACACTGAAGCTTTCTTT. This rearrangement joins TRBV27 to TRBJ1-1; 7 bases match TRBD1. Per the germline V gene, CDR1 is MNHEY and CDR2 is SMNVEV (reference sequence). J gave up 3 bases and V 6 bases, and 7 bases lay outside the gene matches. The CDR3 contains 14 residues.

V gene TRBV24-1 combines with J gene TRBJ1-6; 7 nucleotides align to TRBD1. CDR3 length equals 13 residues. Per germline, CDR1 KGHDR and CDR2 SFDVKD. J was trimmed by 9 bases and V by 5 bases; bases with no gene match: 3. The CDR3 DNA is TGTGCCACCAGTGCAGGGGGTAGTTCACCCCTCCACTTT. The encoded protein is CATSAGGSSPLHF.

This clonotype was seen ten or more times. CDR3 DNA sequence: TGTGCCAGTAGTACCTACATACTGACAGGGGGACGTTGGCAGCCCCAGCATTTT. Translation gives CASSTYILTGGRWQPQHF. The chain combines TRBV19 with TRBJ1-5, with 9 bases matching TRBD1. The germline V gene has CDR1 LNHDA and CDR2 SQIVND (reference sequence). V lost 4 bases and J lost 7; bases outside the gene matches: 17. The CDR3 contains 18 residues.

This clonotype was found a few times. V and J are TRBV11-2 and TRBJ2-2; perhaps TRBD2 as D (7 bases). Germline lookup yields CDR1 SGHAT and CDR2 FQNNGV. This CDR3 contains 19 residues. V gave up 3 bases and J gave up 1 base, with 21 bases separating them. The CDR3 DNA is TGTGCCAGCAGCTTTGGGGGAAGGCGGGGGCCCCTGAACACCGGGGAGCTGTTTTTT. This codes for CASSFGGRRGPLNTGELFF.